This T cell receptor delta chain was recorded in a study of Vδ1+ human thymocytes. The template was reverse-transcribed extracted RNA. The CDR3 regions were amplified by multiplex PCR from V-gene primers to a constant-region primer. TCRdb ran CATT on the multiplex PCR reads. The data show 45,000 to 60,000 delta-chain clones, about 16% seen once. With 0 bases removed from V and 1 base from J, the gap between germline ends came to 9 bases. This CDR3 is built from 15 residues. From germline, CDR1 is TSWWSYY and CDR2 QGS. Thymocytes were sorted as CD3+ TCRVdelta1+ TCRVdelta2- after alphabeta T cell depletion. This clone turned up a few times. Its cognate antigen is unknown. Study-wide findings and caveats: Unlike peripheral blood Vdelta1+ controls, thymic delta-chain sequences included approximately 20% Vdelta2 and few Vdelta3. Thymic TRG and TRD repertoires appeared highly polyclonal, with Gaussian CDR3 length distributions.

This sequence joins TRDV1 and TRDJ1; tentative D call: TRDD3 (6 bases). Sample: Vdelta1+ gamma-delta thymocytes from the thymus. Subset of the sample: FACS-sorted CD3+ TCRalphabeta- TCRVdelta1+ TCRVdelta2- thymocytes. This clonotype originated in a boy younger than two who had congenital heart surgery. CDR3 sequence reads: CALGELLGITDKLIF. CDR3 nucleotide sequence: TGTGCTCTTGGGGAACTTCTGGGGATCACCGATAAACTCATCTTT.